This is a list of T cell receptor beta chains from one sample in a study of T cell changes during pregnancy in multiple sclerosis. This table comes from immunoSEQ multiplex PCR, and its TCRdb copy is limited to in-frame clones, with some not included. The table shows 46,000 or so clones, with 93% occurring only once. This material consisted of CD8+ T cells from peripheral blood mononuclear cells, taken after pregnancy. The receptors were sampled from a female donor with multiple sclerosis, enrolled in a pregnancy study. The CDR3 runs from the conserved cysteine through the conserved F or W. The order of the fields is CDR3 DNA, CDR3 protein, D gene, J gene, V gene, clone size. D genes are given only for firm matches. Where a row states a size, it is once, few, many or the class of an expanded clone; other rows omit it.

TGCGCCAGCAGCCAAGATCCCAGGGGGCACACAGATACGCAGTATTTT CASSQDPRGHTDTQYF TRBD1 TRBJ2-3 TRBV4-3 NA
TGTGCCAGCAGATCAACAGGTTTTCCCGAGCAGTTCTTC CASRSTGFPEQFF NA TRBJ2-1 TRBV27 NA
TGTGCCAGCAGCTTGGACGGGCTTAGGGGGATCGATAATTCACCCCTCCACTTT CASSLDGLRGIDNSPLHF NA TRBJ1-6 TRBV5-4 NA
TGTGCCAGCAGCACAAATACAGGTGTTTACGAGCAGTACTTC CASSTNTGVYEQYF NA TRBJ2-7 TRBV11-2 NA
TGTGCCAGCAGTGACAGTACAGGGGGAATCGGTGAGCAGTTCTTC CASSDSTGGIGEQFF TRBD1 TRBJ2-1 TRBV6-4 NA
TGTGCCAGCAGCTTGCGGGAGACCCAGTACTTC CASSLRETQYF NA TRBJ2-5 TRBV11-2 NA
TGTGCCAGCAGTTTATTCGACAGGTTCCGGGACGAGCAGTACTTC CASSLFDRFRDEQYF NA TRBJ2-7 TRBV27 NA
TGTGTCAGAAGCTTAGCGCGATCACAGGGTGATATCTACGAGCAGTACTTC CVRSLARSQGDIYEQYF NA TRBJ2-7 TRBV7-5 NA
TGTGCCAGCAGCTTGGCACAGGGGGGGAACACCGGGGAGCTGTTTTTT CASSLAQGGNTGELFF TRBD1 TRBJ2-2 TRBV7-9 once
TGTGCCAGCAGCCCCAGGACAGGGAACACTGAAGCTTTCTTT CASSPRTGNTEAFF TRBD1 TRBJ1-1 TRBV7-9 NA
TGTGCCAGCAGCCCATATGGACAGCAAGAGACCCAGTACTTC CASSPYGQQETQYF NA TRBJ2-5 TRBV9 once
TGTGCCAGTAGTATTACAGGGTTGGAGTACGAGCAGTACTTC CASSITGLEYEQYF NA TRBJ2-7 TRBV19 NA
TGTGCCAGTAGTTTTCAGGGGCAGTGGACTGAAGCTTTCTTT CASSFQGQWTEAFF NA TRBJ1-1 TRBV19 NA
TGTGCCAGCAGCGGGGGACAGTCGGACGAGCAGTACTTC CASSGGQSDEQYF TRBD1 TRBJ2-7 TRBV5-4 NA
TGTGCCACCAGCAGAGATCGGGGACTGGGACTAGTGGTTGTCGAGGAGACCCAGTACTTC CATSRDRGLGLVVVEETQYF TRBD2 TRBJ2-5 TRBV15 NA
TGCGCCAGCAGCTTGTTTCAGGGGAGTGAAGCTTTCTTT CASSLFQGSEAFF NA TRBJ1-1 TRBV5-1 NA
TGTGCCAGCAGCCCTGTCGAAGCGGTTAGCTCCTACAATGAGCAGTTCTTC CASSPVEAVSSYNEQFF NA TRBJ2-1 TRBV7-9 once
TGCGCCAGCAGAGCAGGGTACGAGCAGTACTTC CASRAGYEQYF NA TRBJ2-7 TRBV10-2 NA
TGTGCCAGCAGCAATTACAGGGGGCTTGGTAATGAGCAGTTCTTC CASSNYRGLGNEQFF TRBD1 TRBJ2-1 TRBV7-8 NA
TGCGCCAGCAGCCAAGACAGGGTCTCCTATAATTCACCCCTCCACTTT CASSQDRVSYNSPLHF NA TRBJ1-6 TRBV4-3 NA
TGCGCCAGCAGCTTACAGGGGGCTGGTAATGAAAAACTGTTTTTT CASSLQGAGNEKLFF TRBD1 TRBJ1-4 TRBV5-1 NA
TGTGCCACCAGCCTTAGCGGGGGCAATACCTACGAGCAGTACTTC CATSLSGGNTYEQYF TRBD2 TRBJ2-7 TRBV15 NA
TGCAGCGTGATCGGCGGGAAATACGAGCAGTACTTC CSVIGGKYEQYF NA TRBJ2-7 TRBV29-1 NA
TGCAGCGTTGAAGATCCAGGGGGAAAAAGGACCGGGGAGCTGTTTTTT CSVEDPGGKRTGELFF TRBD1 TRBJ2-2 TRBV29-1 NA
TGTGCCAGTAGTCTGACTAGCGGGGAGGCCTACGAGCAGTACTTC CASSLTSGEAYEQYF TRBD2 TRBJ2-7 TRBV19 once
TGTGCCAGCAGTTTACTCGCGGGAGGGGTCACAGATACGCAGTATTTT CASSLLAGGVTDTQYF TRBD2 TRBJ2-3 TRBV28 NA
TGTGCCAGCAGCCGAGACAGGGACTACGAGCAGTACTTC CASSRDRDYEQYF TRBD1 TRBJ2-7 TRBV28 NA
TGCAGCGCCGACAGGGGGTGGGCCGGGGAGCTGTTTTTT CSADRGWAGELFF TRBD1 TRBJ2-2 TRBV29-1 few
TGCGCCAGCAGCCAAGATAGCGGGAGCTCCTACAATGAGCAGTTCTTC CASSQDSGSSYNEQFF TRBD2 TRBJ2-1 TRBV4-1 NA
TGCGCCAGCAGCTGGGACATCACGGGACAGTTTTACCCACACTTCTTC CASSWDITGQFYPHFF TRBD1 TRBJ1-2 TRBV5-1 NA
TGCGCCAGCAGCCCCGCCGCCGGGTCCCTCAACACTGAAGCTTTCTTT CASSPAAGSLNTEAFF NA TRBJ1-1 TRBV4-3 NA
TGTGCCAGCAGCCAGCTAGAGAACACAGATACGCAGTATTTT CASSQLENTDTQYF NA TRBJ2-3 TRBV14 NA
TGTGCCAGCAGTATACCGGGAACCCCAAAAGAGACCCAGTACTTC CASSIPGTPKETQYF NA TRBJ2-5 TRBV6-6 NA
TGTGCCAGCAGTCTACGCCGAGGCACGGGCGAGCAGTACTTC CASSLRRGTGEQYF NA TRBJ2-7 TRBV27 NA
TGTGCAAGTCGCTTAGGACAGGGGTGGATAACTAATGAAAAACTGTTTTTT CASRLGQGWITNEKLFF NA TRBJ1-4 TRBV12-2 NA
TGTGCCAGCAGCGACCGGAGAGATAACTACTACGAGCAGTACTTC CASSDRRDNYYEQYF NA TRBJ2-7 TRBV6-6 NA
TGTGCCAGCAGCACGGACAGCCTGGGGACTGAAGCTTTCTTT CASSTDSLGTEAFF NA TRBJ1-1 TRBV6-5 NA